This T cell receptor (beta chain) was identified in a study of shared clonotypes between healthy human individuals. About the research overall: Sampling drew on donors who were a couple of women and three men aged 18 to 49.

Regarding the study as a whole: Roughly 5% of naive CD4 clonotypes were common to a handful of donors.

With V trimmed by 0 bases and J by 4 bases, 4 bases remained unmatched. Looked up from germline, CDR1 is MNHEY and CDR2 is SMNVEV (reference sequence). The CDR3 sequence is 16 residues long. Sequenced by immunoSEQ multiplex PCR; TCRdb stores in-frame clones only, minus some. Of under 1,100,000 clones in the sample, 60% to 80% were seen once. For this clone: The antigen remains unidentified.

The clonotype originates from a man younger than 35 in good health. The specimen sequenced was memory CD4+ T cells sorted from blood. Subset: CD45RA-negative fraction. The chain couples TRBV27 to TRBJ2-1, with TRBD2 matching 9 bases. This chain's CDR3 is CASSLSGGGAYNEQFF. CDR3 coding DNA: TGTGCCAGCAGTTTATCGGGCGGGGGGGCTTACAATGAGCAGTTCTTC.